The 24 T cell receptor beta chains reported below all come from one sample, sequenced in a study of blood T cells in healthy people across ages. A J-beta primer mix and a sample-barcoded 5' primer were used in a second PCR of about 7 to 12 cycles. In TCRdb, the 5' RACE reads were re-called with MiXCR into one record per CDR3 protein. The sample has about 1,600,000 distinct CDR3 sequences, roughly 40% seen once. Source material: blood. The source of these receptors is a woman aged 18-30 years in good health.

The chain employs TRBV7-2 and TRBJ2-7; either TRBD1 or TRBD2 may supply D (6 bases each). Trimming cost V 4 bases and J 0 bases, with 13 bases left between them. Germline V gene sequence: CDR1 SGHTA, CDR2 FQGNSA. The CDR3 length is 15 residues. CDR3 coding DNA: TGTGCCAGCAGCTCCGGGGGCAGGGGCTCCTACGAGCAGTACTTC. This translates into CASSSGGRGSYEQYF.

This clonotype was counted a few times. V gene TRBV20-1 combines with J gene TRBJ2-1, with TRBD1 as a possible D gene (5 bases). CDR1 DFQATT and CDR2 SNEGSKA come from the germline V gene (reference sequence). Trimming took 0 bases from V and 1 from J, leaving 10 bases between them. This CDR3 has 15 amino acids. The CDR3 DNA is TGCAGTGCTAGAGATCGTCAGGGTTCCTACAATGAGCAGTTCTTC. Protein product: CSARDRQGSYNEQFF.

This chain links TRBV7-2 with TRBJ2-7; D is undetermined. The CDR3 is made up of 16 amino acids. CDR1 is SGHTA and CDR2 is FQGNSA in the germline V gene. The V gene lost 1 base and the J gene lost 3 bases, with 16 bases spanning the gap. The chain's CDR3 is CASSLGSPASGYEQYF. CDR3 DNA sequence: TGTGCCAGCAGCTTAGGGAGCCCGGCGTCGGGCTACGAGCAGTACTTC.

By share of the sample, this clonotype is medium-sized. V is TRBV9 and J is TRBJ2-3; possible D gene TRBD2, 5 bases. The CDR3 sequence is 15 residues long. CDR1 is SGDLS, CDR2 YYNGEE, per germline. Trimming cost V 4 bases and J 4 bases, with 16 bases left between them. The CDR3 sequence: CASSPIGASSDTQYF. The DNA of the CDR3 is TGTGCCAGCAGCCCGATAGGAGCTAGCTCAGATACGCAGTATTTT.

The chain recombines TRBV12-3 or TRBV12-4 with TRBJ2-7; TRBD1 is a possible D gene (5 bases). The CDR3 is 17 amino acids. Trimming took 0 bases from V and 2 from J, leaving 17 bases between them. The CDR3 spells CASSLAGQGSLAYEQYF. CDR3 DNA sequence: TGTGCCAGCAGTTTAGCGGGCCAGGGTAGTTTAGCCTACGAGCAGTACTTC.

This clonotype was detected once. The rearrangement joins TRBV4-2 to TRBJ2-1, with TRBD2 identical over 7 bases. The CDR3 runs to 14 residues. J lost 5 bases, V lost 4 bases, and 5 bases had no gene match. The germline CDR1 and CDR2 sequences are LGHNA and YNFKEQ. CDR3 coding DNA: TGTGCCAGCAGCCTAGGACTAGTAGACAATGAGCAGTTCTTC. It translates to CASSLGLVDNEQFF.

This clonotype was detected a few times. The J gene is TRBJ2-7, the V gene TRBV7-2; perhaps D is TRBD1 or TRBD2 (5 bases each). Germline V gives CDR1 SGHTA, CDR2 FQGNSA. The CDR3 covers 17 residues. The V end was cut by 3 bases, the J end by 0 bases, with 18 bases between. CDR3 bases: TGTGCCAGCAGCTTGATACGGGGCACCGCCCACTCCTACGAGCAGTACTTC. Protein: CASSLIRGTAHSYEQYF.

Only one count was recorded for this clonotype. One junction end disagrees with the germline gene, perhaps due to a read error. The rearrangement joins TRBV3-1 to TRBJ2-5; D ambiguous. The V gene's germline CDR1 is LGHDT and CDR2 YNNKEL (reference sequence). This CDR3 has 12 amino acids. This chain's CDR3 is CVSSRKQETQYF. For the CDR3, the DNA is TGTGTCAGCAGCCGCAAACAAGAGACCCAGTACTTC.

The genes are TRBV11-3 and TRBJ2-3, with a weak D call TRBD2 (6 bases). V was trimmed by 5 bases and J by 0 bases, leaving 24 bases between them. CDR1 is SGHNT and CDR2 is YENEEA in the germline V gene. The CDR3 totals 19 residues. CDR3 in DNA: TGTGCCAGCAGCCGAATTCTCCGGGACTTCCTAACTAGCACAGATACGCAGTATTTT. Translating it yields CASSRILRDFLTSTDTQYF.

CDR3 coding DNA: TGTGCCAGCAGTGCCCGGGGCGGGAGGGCCGATGAGCAGTACTTC. Protein product: CASSARGGRADEQYF. The rearrangement uses TRBV6-1 and TRBJ2-5, with TRBD2 identical over 9 bases. The V gene's germline CDR1 is MNHNS and CDR2 SASEGT. V was clipped by 4 bases and J by 11 bases; unmatched bases: 14. This CDR3 spans 15 amino acids.

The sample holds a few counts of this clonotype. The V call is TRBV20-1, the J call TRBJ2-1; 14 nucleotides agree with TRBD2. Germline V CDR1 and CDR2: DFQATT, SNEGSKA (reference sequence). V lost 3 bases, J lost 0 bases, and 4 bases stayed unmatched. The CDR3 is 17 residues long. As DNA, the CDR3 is TGCAGTGCTAGTTTTGGGACTAGCGGGAGCTCCTACAATGAGCAGTTCTTC. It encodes CSASFGTSGSSYNEQFF.

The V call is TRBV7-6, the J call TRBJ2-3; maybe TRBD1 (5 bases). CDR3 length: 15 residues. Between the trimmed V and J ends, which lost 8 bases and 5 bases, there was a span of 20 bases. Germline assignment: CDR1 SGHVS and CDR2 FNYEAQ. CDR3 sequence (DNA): TGTGCCAGCCGTATGACAGCCGGCTCAAAAGATACGCAGTATTTT. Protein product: CASRMTAGSKDTQYF.

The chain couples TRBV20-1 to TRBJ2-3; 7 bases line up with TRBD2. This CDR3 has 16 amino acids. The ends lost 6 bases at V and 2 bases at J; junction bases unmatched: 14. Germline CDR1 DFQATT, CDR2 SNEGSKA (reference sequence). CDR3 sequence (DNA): TGCAGTGCCACAGAATACGCGGGGGTACTCACAGATACGCAGTATTTT. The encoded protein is CSATEYAGVLTDTQYF.

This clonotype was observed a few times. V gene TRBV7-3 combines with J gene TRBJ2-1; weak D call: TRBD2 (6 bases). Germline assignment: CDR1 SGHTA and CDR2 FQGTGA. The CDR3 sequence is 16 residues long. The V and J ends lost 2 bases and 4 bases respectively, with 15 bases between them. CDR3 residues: CASSLLGSGVYNEQFF. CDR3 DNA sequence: TGTGCCAGCAGCTTACTCGGGTCGGGGGTGTACAATGAGCAGTTCTTC. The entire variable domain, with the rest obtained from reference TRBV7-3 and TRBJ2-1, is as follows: GAGVSQTPSNKVTEKGKYVELRCDPISGHTALYWYRQSLGQGPEFLIYFQGTGAADDSGLPNDRFFAVRPEGSVSTLKIQRTERGDSAVYLCASSLLGSGVYNEQFFGPGTRLTVL.

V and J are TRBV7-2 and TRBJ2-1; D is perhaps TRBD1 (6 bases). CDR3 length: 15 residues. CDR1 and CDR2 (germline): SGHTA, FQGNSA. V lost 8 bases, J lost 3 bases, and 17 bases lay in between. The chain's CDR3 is CASVTPGHRYNEQFF. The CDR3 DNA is TGTGCCAGCGTGACTCCGGGACACCGCTACAATGAGCAGTTCTTC.

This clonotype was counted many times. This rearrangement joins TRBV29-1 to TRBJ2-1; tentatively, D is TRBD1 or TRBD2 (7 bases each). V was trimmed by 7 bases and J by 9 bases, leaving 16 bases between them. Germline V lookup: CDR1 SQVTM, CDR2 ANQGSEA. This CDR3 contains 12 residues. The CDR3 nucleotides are TGCAGCGGAGGCGACAGGGAGGGTGAGCAGTTCTTC. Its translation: CSGGDREGEQFF.

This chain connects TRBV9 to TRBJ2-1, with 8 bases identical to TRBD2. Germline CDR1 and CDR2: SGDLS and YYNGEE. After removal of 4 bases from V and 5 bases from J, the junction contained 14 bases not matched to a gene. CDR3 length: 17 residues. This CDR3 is CASSSRGGLAGHNEQFF. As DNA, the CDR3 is TGTGCCAGCAGCTCACGGGGGGGGCTAGCGGGTCACAATGAGCAGTTCTTC.

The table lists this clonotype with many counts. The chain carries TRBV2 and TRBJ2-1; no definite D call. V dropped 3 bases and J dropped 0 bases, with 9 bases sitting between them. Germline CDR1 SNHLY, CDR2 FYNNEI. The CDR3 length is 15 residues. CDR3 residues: CASSDHISSYNEQFF. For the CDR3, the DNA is TGTGCCAGCAGTGATCACATAAGCTCCTACAATGAGCAGTTCTTC.

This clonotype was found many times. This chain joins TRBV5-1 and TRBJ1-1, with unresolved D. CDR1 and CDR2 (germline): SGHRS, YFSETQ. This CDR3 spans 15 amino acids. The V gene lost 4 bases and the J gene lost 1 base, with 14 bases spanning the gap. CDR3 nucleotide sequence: TGCGCCAGCAGCCAACCTCGCAAACCGAACACTGAAGCTTTCTTT. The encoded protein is CASSQPRKPNTEAFF.

CDR3 residues: CASSERSDSGNTIYF. The CDR3 bases are TGTGCCAGCAGTGAACGGTCAGACTCTGGAAACACCATATATTTT. The V gene is TRBV25-1, the J gene TRBJ1-3; no definite D call. Trimming left V 2 bases short and J 0 bases short, with 8 bases between. The CDR3 has 15 residues. CDR1 is MGHDK, CDR2 SYGVNS, per germline.

The CDR3 here is CASSVGQASETQYF. The CDR3 DNA is TGTGCCAGCAGCGTTGGCCAAGCGTCAGAGACCCAGTACTTC. This rearrangement joins TRBV7-2 to TRBJ2-5, with unresolved D. Per germline, CDR1 SGHTA and CDR2 FQGNSA. The ends were cut back, 5 bases at V and 4 bases at J, with 14 bases in the middle. The CDR3 consists of 14 residues.

The DNA of the CDR3 is TGCAGTGCAACCCGAGCGGGTTCGAGCAATCAGCCCCAGCATTTT. Amino acids: CSATRAGSSNQPQHF. V usage is TRBV20-1 and J usage is TRBJ1-5; D call uncertain. Germline CDR1 DFQATT, CDR2 SNEGSKA (reference sequence). Trimming removed 6 bases from V and 1 base from J, with 16 bases in between. CDR3 size: 15 residues.

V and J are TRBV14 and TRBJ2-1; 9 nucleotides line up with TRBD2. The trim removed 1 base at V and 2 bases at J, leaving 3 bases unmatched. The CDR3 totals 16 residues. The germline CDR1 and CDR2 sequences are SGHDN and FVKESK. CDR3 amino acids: CASSQVLAGTYNEQFF. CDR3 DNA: TGTGCCAGCAGCCAAGTCCTAGCGGGGACCTACAATGAGCAGTTCTTC.

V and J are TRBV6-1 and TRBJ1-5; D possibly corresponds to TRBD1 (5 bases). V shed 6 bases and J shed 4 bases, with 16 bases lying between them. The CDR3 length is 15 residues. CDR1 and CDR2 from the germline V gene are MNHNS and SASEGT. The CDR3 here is CASSVGGRNNQPQHF. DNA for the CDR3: TGTGCCAGCAGCGTCGGGGGACGGAATAATCAGCCCCAGCATTTT.